This T cell receptor beta chain was identified during a study of T-cell memory formation after mild COVID-19 (dated by TCRdb to the early 2020s). For the study in its entirety: Most TCR sequence clusters were specific to one of the two donors. T-cell clones expanding and contracting after mild COVID-19 in a couple of donors were tracked by longitudinal TCRalpha and TCRbeta repertoire sequencing. The cohort was made up of two young adult volunteers, one female and one male, who were previously healthy.

This clonotype came up once. Its antigen specificity is not known. No base quality values were provided; no much bigger clone lies one nucleotide off. One read alone provides weak support. The junction shows trimming of 5 bases on V and 0 bases on J, plus 10 bases between the germline ends. Per the germline V gene (reference sequence), DFQATT is the CDR1 and SNEGSKA is the CDR2. From cysteine to phenylalanine, the CDR3 is 13 amino acids long. The entry retains the CDR3 DNA only, 39 bases that are in frame from base 1. These reads were obtained on an Illumina NovaSeq 6000. cDNA libraries for TCRalpha and TCRbeta were prepared by 5'RACE using constant-segment primers, with sample barcodes and unique molecular identifiers added. RNA was extracted from every sample with Trizol reagent. Libraries were amplified in two PCR steps, with a second sample barcode and Illumina TruSeq adapters added in the second step. The libraries were sequenced on an Illumina NovaSeq using 2 x 150 bp paired-end reads. The original methods were these. The reads were demultiplexed and collapsed into UMI-guided consensus sequences using migec v1.2.7. Using mixcr v2.1.11, UMI consensuses were aligned to TRA and TRB V and J templates and then assembled into clonotypes. A clonotype was counted as expanded or contracted only when both edgeR and NoisET called the clonotype significant, with the noise models trained on biological replicates. For edgeR calls, a false discovery rate-adjusted p below 0.01 and a log2 fold-change threshold of 1 were applied. As an exploratory analysis of dynamics, max-normalized trajectories of the 1000 most abundant clonotypes were examined by PCA with hierarchical clustering. The CD4 or CD8 phenotype of responding clones was assigned using the separately sequenced CD4+ and CD8+ repertoires. TCRdb took the public reads, trimmed them with fastp at Q25, ran MiXCR for clone calling and kept in-frame beta chains. Each CDR3 protein appears once, grouped with its most common genes and DNA. What appears here as the V and J calls and clone size reflects TCRdb's work, not the paper's. Here the sample has 540,000 or so distinct CDR3 sequences; roughly 20% occur a single time. The ten biggest clones cover approximately 13% of the sample.

Ficoll-Paque density gradient centrifugation was the method used to isolate PBMCs. The research as a whole found: The detection of some responding clones in pre-infection memory suggests that pre-existing cross-reactive memory T cells joined the SARS-CoV-2 response. Balanced CD4/CD8 phenotypes were observed for clones contracting from day 15 to 85, whereas a bias towards CD4+ was observed for a second wave of clones expanding from day 15 to 37. Contracting CD4+ clones were found mainly in CM and EM memory subsets, while CD8+ clones were enriched in EMRA. Whether the second-wave clones peaking on day 37 were SARS-CoV-2 specific was not confirmed. Only two mild cases were covered by the study, and larger cohorts that include severe cases with pre-infection samples were considered necessary.

The sample comprised PBMCs or a T cell subset sorted from them (not recorded which). The chain is made from TRBV20-1 and TRBJ1-1, with no reliable assignment of the D segment. The TCR sequence derives from an adult woman who had mild COVID-19 (a few samples of this study predate the infection). The sample titles of this study are shuffled in the database, so cell type and time point are left out; the donor was told from shared clones. The encoded CDR3 is CSAPLQVNTEAFF. The DNA reads as follows: TGCAGTGCTCCCCTGCAAGTGAACACTGAAGCTTTCTTT.